What follows is one T cell receptor beta chain and its context. No cognate antigen has been identified for it. Per-nucleotide qualities are absent, and no much larger clonotype sits a single base away. Whole blood was collected in K2EDTA tubes by collaborating institutions according to the institutions' own protocols. For TCRbeta analysis, collaborators shipped samples as frozen whole blood, isolated PBMCs, or DNA extracted from either of those sample types. The source of the sample is a study of blood T cell repertoires in COVID-19 (dated by TCRdb to the early 2020s). Broadly, across the study: The collaborator samples originated in the United States, Italy and Spain and spanned the acute and convalescent phases of COVID-19. The prospective study material was composed of cDNA or gDNA derived from T cells, B-cell-depleted T cells, or PBMCs. The dataset comprised deeply sampled blood TCRbeta repertoires from subjects exposed to, actively infected with, or recovered from COVID-19. The repertoires were released in a freely available public database meant as a resource for research on the immune response to SARS-CoV-2. The samples were drawn from two sources: the first 160 participants of the ongoing ImmuneRACE study, and about 1,300 subjects contributed by 6 global collaborators. A de-identified subject ID, COVID-19 status, age in years and sex were almost always included in the sample metadata. Where HLA class I and class II types were available, the types were taken from metadata supplied by the sample provider, not from assay-based typing. What the work shows at the level of the full study, not this receptor alone: The quantity of clinical and demographic metadata differed by source and by participant and was supplied without curation.

The immunoSEQ Assay, a bias-controlled multiplex PCR, was used to amplify TCRbeta CDR3 regions from genomic DNA. Per the authors' processing: The number of nucleated cells in each sample was estimated by amplification of reference gene primers within the assay. To quantify the absolute abundance of each unique TCRbeta CDR3 rearrangement, sequence reads were collapsed and filtered. For each sample, productive Simpson clonality was calculated by taking the square root of Simpson's diversity index across productive rearrangements. Sourced from immuneACCESS, this table was stored by TCRdb with only in-frame sequences that have V and J called. A share of the clones is absent; for the studies checked, an unresolved V gene accounts for under half, and the remainder has no known explanation. V, J and clone size were drawn from that table, and D and trimming were deduced from the DNA. The sample records about 240,000 clones, around nine tenths of which are singletons. Of the sample, less than 8.5% is held by the ten largest clones.

At the junction V is shortened by 7 bases and J by 7 bases, with 13 bases in between. From the cysteine through the phenylalanine, the CDR3 covers 11 amino acids. Of all the DNA, just the CDR3 is kept, 33 bases in frame from base 1. Looking up the germline V gene (reference sequence) yields CDR1 DFQATT and CDR2 SNEGSKA. The receptor was isolated from a woman in her sixties or seventies with active or convalescent COVID-19. Input material: peripheral blood. The sequence links TRBV20-1 to TRBJ1-1, with the D gene not clear enough to name. The CDR3 amino acid sequence is: CSGRQHDEAFF. The base sequence is TGCAGTGGGAGGCAACACGATGAAGCTTTCTTT.